This is a list of T cell receptor beta chains from one sample in a study of shared clonotypes between healthy human individuals. Only in-frame clones appear in the TCRdb table, and some are missing; sequencing was by immunoSEQ multiplex PCR. The profile shows 1,100,000 or so clones, 75% to 80% of them singletons. The specimen sequenced was memory CD4+ T cells from PBMCs. All receptors derive from a man aged 18 to 29 in good health. Some clones in this sample may be carry-over from other donors' samples. CDR3s include the opening cysteine and the closing phenylalanine or tryptophan. A D gene is named only where the DNA matches it firmly. Some rows have no size entry. The others give once, few or many, or a class for an expanded clone.

length | size | J | D | V | DNA | CDR3
14 | . | TRBJ1-2 | . | TRBV28 | TGTGCCAGCAGTTTGAGTGGCGGTATTGGTGGCTACACCTTC | CASSLSGGIGGYTF
13 | . | TRBJ2-7 | . | TRBV6-5 | TGTGCCAGCAGTCGACCGGGTTCCTACGAGCAGTACTTC | CASSRPGSYEQYF
17 | . | TRBJ2-7 | . | TRBV6-1 | TGTGCCAGCAGTGAAGCCCCCGACGGAGGGAGCTCCTACGAGCAGTACTTC | CASSEAPDGGSSYEQYF
14 | . | TRBJ2-5 | . | TRBV18 | TGTGCCAGCTCACCATTGACAGACCAAGAGACCCAGTACTTC | CASSPLTDQETQYF
15 | few | TRBJ2-5 | . | TRBV5-1 | TGCGCCAGCAGCTTGGCCGGGACACAGGAAGAGACCCAGTACTTC | CASSLAGTQEETQYF
11 | . | TRBJ1-2 | . | TRBV29-1 | TGCAGCGTTGACAGAAACTATGGCTACACCTTC | CSVDRNYGYTF
14 | once | TRBJ1-1 | . | TRBV16 | TGTGCCAGCAGCCAATTGGGGCGCGGCACTGAAGCTTTCTTT | CASSQLGRGTEAFF
13 | . | TRBJ2-1 | . | TRBV30 | TGTGCCTGGAGTGTACTCCGCCACAATGAGCAGTTCTTC | CAWSVLRHNEQFF
16 | few | TRBJ2-1 | TRBD2 | TRBV18 | TGTGCCAGCTCACGCCCCGGGACTAGCGGTAGATGGGAGCAGTTCTTC | CASSRPGTSGRWEQFF
14 | few | TRBJ1-3 | . | TRBV5-4 | TGTGCCAGCAGCTTGGGACAGCGAGGAAACACCATATATTTT | CASSLGQRGNTIYF
16 | . | TRBJ2-7 | TRBD2 | TRBV28 | TGTGCCAGCAGTTTATTGGGTAGCGGGAGCCGCTACGAGCAGTACTTC | CASSLLGSGSRYEQYF
14 | . | TRBJ1-2 | TRBD1 | TRBV28 | TGTGCCAGCAGACTGGGGACAGTACCTTATGGCTACACCTTC | CASRLGTVPYGYTF
13 | . | TRBJ1-5 | . | TRBV19 | TGTGCCAGTAGTCAAACGGTGGATCAGCCCCAGCATTTT | CASSQTVDQPQHF
14 | . | TRBJ2-7 | TRBD1 | TRBV13 | TGTGCCAGCAGCCTGGGGGACAGCTCCTACGAGCAGTACTTC | CASSLGDSSYEQYF
18 | . | TRBJ1-1 | TRBD1 | TRBV9 | TGTGCCAGCAGCCCACGGACAGGGAGACACCCAAGGGGCACTGAAGCTTTCTTT | CASSPRTGRHPRGTEAFF